Listed below are T cell receptor beta chains from one sample, sequenced in a study of blood T cells in healthy people across ages. TCRdb ran MiXCR on the 5' RACE reads and lists one entry per CDR3 protein. The sample has about 810,000 distinct CDR3 sequences, about 34% seen once; the top ten hold under 15%. The material sequenced was blood. These receptors originate from a man between 18 and 29 years old in good health. Both conserved end residues are part of each CDR3. The D gene is left open where the match is weak. Clone size, where shown, is once, few, many, or a class for clones that have expanded.

V gene	D gene	J gene	clone size	CDR3 protein	CDR3 DNA
TRBV4-2	.	TRBJ1-1	few	CASSQDVTHTEAFF	TGTGCCAGCAGCCAAGACGTTACACACACTGAAGCTTTCTTT
TRBV6-6	.	TRBJ1-2	.	CASSYAGGSGDNYGYTF	TGTGCCAGCAGTTATGCGGGGGGTTCGGGGGACAACTATGGCTACACCTTC
TRBV6-1	TRBD2	TRBJ2-5	few	CASSGGLARETQYF	TGTGCCAGCAGTGGAGGACTAGCGAGGGAGACCCAGTACTTC
TRBV10-3	TRBD1	TRBJ1-3	.	CAISAPRQGAKSGNTIYF	TGTGCCATCAGTGCCCCGCGACAGGGGGCTAAATCTGGAAACACCATATATTTT
TRBV30	.	TRBJ2-7	.	CAWSARRVSYEQYF	TGTGCCTGGAGTGCCCGGAGGGTCTCCTACGAGCAGTACTTC
TRBV5-1	.	TRBJ1-4	few	CASSRTVNNEKLFF	TGCGCCAGCAGCCGGACAGTCAATAATGAAAAACTGTTTTTT
TRBV4-2	TRBD1	TRBJ2-6	.	CASSPGQGTGANVLTF	TGTGCCAGCAGCCCGGGACAGGGGACTGGGGCCAACGTCCTGACTTTC
TRBV9	.	TRBJ2-1	.	CASSERLSSYNEQFF	TGTGCCAGCAGCGAACGACTTTCCTCCTACAATGAGCAGTTCTTC
TRBV12-3/TRBV12-4	.	TRBJ2-4	.	CANSSHRRLAKNIQYF	TGTGCCAACAGTTCCCACAGGAGATTAGCCAAAAACATTCAGTACTTC
TRBV30	.	TRBJ1-2	few	CAWTGNYGYTF	TGTGCCTGGACAGGGAACTATGGCTACACCTTC
TRBV4-2	.	TRBJ1-1	few	CASSHTRWRGESEAFF	TGTGCCAGCAGCCACACGCGGTGGAGGGGAGAGAGTGAAGCTTTCTTT
TRBV27	.	TRBJ1-4	few	CASIESTGVYEKLFF	TGTGCCAGCATCGAGAGTACAGGAGTCTATGAAAAACTGTTTTTT
TRBV7-2	.	TRBJ1-1	few	CASSPSREGGTEAFF	TGTGCCAGCAGCCCCTCCCGGGAAGGGGGCACTGAAGCTTTCTTT
TRBV6-1	.	TRBJ2-7	few	CASSADSEGSYEQYF	TGTGCCAGCAGTGCGGACTCGGAGGGCTCCTACGAGCAGTACTTC
TRBV5-1	.	TRBJ2-1	.	CASTLNPNEGNEQFF	TGCGCCAGCACCCTCAACCCTAACGAGGGAAATGAGCAGTTCTTC
TRBV14	TRBD1	TRBJ2-3	many	CASSPDWGRGLTDTQYF	TGTGCCAGCAGCCCCGATTGGGGCAGGGGGCTTACAGATACGCAGTATTTT
TRBV5-1	.	TRBJ2-5	.	CASSRLELGNEQYF	TGCGCCAGCAGCCGTCTGGAATTGGGGAATGAGCAGTACTTC
TRBV7-9	TRBD2	TRBJ2-3	.	CASSGRTSTYTDTQYF	TGTGCCAGCAGCGGCAGGACTAGCACCTACACAGATACGCAGTATTTT
TRBV15	.	TRBJ2-7	.	CATSRDRRGYEQYF	TGTGCCACCAGCAGAGATCGCCGGGGCTACGAGCAGTACTTC
TRBV28	TRBD1	TRBJ2-1	.	CASSPRDSRFWEFF	TGTGCCAGCAGTCCCCGGGACAGCCGATTTTGGGAGTTCTTC
TRBV12-3/TRBV12-4	.	TRBJ2-1	many	CASSAGGGSYNEQFF	TGTGCCAGCAGTGCGGGTGGCGGGTCCTACAATGAGCAGTTCTTC
TRBV12-3/TRBV12-4	.	TRBJ2-5	.	CASIKRNYSEQYF	TGTGCCAGCATTAAGCGGAACTACAGTGAGCAGTACTTC
TRBV4-1	.	TRBJ2-1	few	CASSQEEVQAMRLEQFF	TGCGCCAGCAGCCAAGAGGAGGTGCAGGCCATGAGGTTAGAGCAGTTCTTC
TRBV6-5	.	TRBJ1-1	.	CASVSILGSNTEAFF	TGTGCCAGCGTATCCATTTTGGGAAGCAACACTGAAGCTTTCTTT
TRBV20-1	.	TRBJ1-1	.	CSARDIRDVRSNTEAFF	TGCAGTGCTAGAGATATTCGGGACGTACGGTCGAACACTGAAGCTTTCTTT
TRBV6-5	.	TRBJ2-1	few	CASTPAGRLRNEQFF	TGTGCCAGCACCCCGGCAGGCCGCCTCAGGAATGAGCAGTTCTTC
TRBV18	.	TRBJ1-2	.	CASSPQGYYGYTF	TGTGCCAGCTCACCACAGGGCTACTATGGCTACACCTTC
TRBV19	.	TRBJ2-7	.	CASSSYGSSYEQYF	TGTGCCAGTAGCTCCTACGGGTCAAGCTACGAGCAGTACTTC
TRBV4-2	.	TRBJ1-1	many	CASSQEIYTEAFF	TGTGCCAGCAGCCAAGAAATATACACTGAAGCTTTCTTT
TRBV5-1	TRBD2	TRBJ2-1	.	CASSFRLAPSYNEQFF	TGCGCCAGCAGCTTCCGACTAGCCCCCTCCTACAATGAGCAGTTCTTC
TRBV12-5	.	TRBJ1-6	few	CASSKGSSYNSPLHF	TGTGCTAGCAGTAAGGGAAGCTCCTATAATTCACCCCTCCACTTT
TRBV18	.	TRBJ2-7	few	CASSPPGSYNEQYF	TGTGCCAGCTCACCACCGGGCAGTTACAATGAGCAGTACTTC
TRBV20-1	.	TRBJ1-5	.	CSARVAGGGFQPQHF	TGCAGTGCTAGAGTGGCCGGGGGTGGTTTCCAGCCCCAGCATTTT
TRBV7-9	TRBD1	TRBJ2-5	.	CASSYRDREYF	TGTGCCAGCAGCTACCGGGACAGGGAGTACTTC
TRBV7-2	.	TRBJ2-7	many	CASSLSKDYEQYF	TGTGCCAGCAGCTTAAGTAAGGACTACGAGCAGTACTTC
TRBV6-5	.	TRBJ2-3	many	CASSYSGLAETDTQYF	TGTGCCAGCAGTTACTCGGGGTTAGCTGAGACAGATACGCAGTATTTT
TRBV6-5	.	TRBJ2-3	once	CASSGFTDTQYF	TGTGCCAGCAGCGGCTTCACGGATACGCAGTATTTT
TRBV29-1	.	TRBJ1-1	.	CSVLTGNTEAFF	TGCAGCGTCTTGACAGGGAACACTGAAGCTTTCTTT
TRBV4-2	.	TRBJ2-7	few	CASSPHKESYEQYF	TGTGCCAGCAGCCCTCATAAGGAGTCCTACGAGCAGTACTTC
TRBV6-2/TRBV6-3	.	TRBJ2-1	few	CASIDGTPSYNEQFF	TGTGCCAGCATAGACGGGACTCCCTCCTACAATGAGCAGTTCTTC
TRBV6-5	.	TRBJ1-2	many	CASSYGRGDGYTF	TGTGCCAGCAGTTACGGTCGGGGGGATGGCTACACCTTC
TRBV9	.	TRBJ2-3	few	CASSVFGAGTDTQYF	.
TRBV4-2	TRBD2	TRBJ2-3	many	CASSYSGGITDTQYF	TGTGCCAGCAGCTATAGCGGGGGGATCACAGATACGCAGTATTTT
TRBV7-2	.	TRBJ1-5	few	CASSLAGGPQHF	TGTGCCAGCAGCTTAGCGGGGGGGCCCCAGCATTTT
TRBV9	TRBD1	TRBJ1-2	few	CASSVNRDRVAIEGYTF	TGTGCCAGCAGCGTGAACCGGGACAGGGTCGCTATTGAAGGCTACACCTTC
TRBV5-1	.	TRBJ2-7	few	CASSLEVGAGEQYF	TGCGCCAGCAGCTTGGAAGTCGGGGCTGGAGAGCAGTACTTC
TRBV5-1	.	TRBJ2-2	.	CASSLTRGNTGELFF	TGCGCCAGCAGCTTAACGCGCGGGAACACCGGGGAGCTGTTTTTT
TRBV11-2	TRBD2	TRBJ2-3	.	CASSQLAGVGDTQYF	TGTGCCAGCAGTCAACTAGCGGGGGTCGGGGATACGCAGTATTTT
TRBV5-1	TRBD1	TRBJ2-5	.	CASSGTGGRETQYF	TGCGCCAGCAGCGGAACAGGGGGCCGAGAGACCCAGTACTTC
TRBV9	TRBD1	TRBJ2-3	.	CASSTPGTGISDTQYF	TGTGCCAGCAGCACCCCCGGGACAGGGATTTCAGATACGCAGTATTTT
TRBV6-1	.	TRBJ1-5	.	CAGTEGASNQPQHF	TGTGCCGGCACTGAAGGGGCTAGCAATCAGCCCCAGCATTTT
TRBV9	TRBD2	TRBJ2-1	.	CASSVISGGEVEQFF	TGTGCCAGCAGCGTAATCAGCGGGGGGGAGGTTGAGCAGTTCTTC
TRBV6-6	.	TRBJ2-3	.	CASSSLSRGAQYTQYF	TGTGCCAGCAGTTCCCTCTCCCGGGGGGCACAGTATACGCAGTATTTT
TRBV12-3/TRBV12-4	TRBD2	TRBJ2-1	.	CASSFKLAGGRNEQFF	TGTGCCAGCAGTTTCAAACTAGCGGGGGGGCGTAATGAGCAGTTCTTC
TRBV7-8	TRBD2	TRBJ2-3	.	CASSFLTRGNTDTRYF	TGTGCCAGCAGCTTTCTGACGCGGGGGAACACAGATACGCGGTATTTT
TRBV5-1	.	TRBJ2-1	.	CASSTQTTTNEQFF	TGCGCCAGCAGCACCCAAACGACTACTAATGAGCAGTTCTTC
TRBV12-3/TRBV12-4	.	TRBJ2-1	.	CASSGSVYHEQFF	TGTGCCAGCAGTGGTTCAGTATACCATGAGCAGTTCTTC